Each of the 17 T cell receptor beta chains below was sequenced from the same sample in a study of identical twins. Via MiXCR, TCRdb re-called the 5' RACE reads, giving one row per CDR3 protein. Seen here are nearly 650,000 distinct CDR3 sequences, 7% to 7.5% observed once, and the top ten hold around 1.6%. The same data also contributed to another study, on yellow fever vaccine responses in identical twins.

Sequencing was carried out using PBMCs. The receptor set was obtained from a woman aged 18-29 years in good health.

The table lists this clonotype with a few counts. The CDR3 loop reads CASSLLVNTQYF. The DNA of the CDR3 is TGTGCCAGCAGCCTCTTGGTAAATACGCAGTATTTT. The gene calls are TRBV28 and TRBJ2-3; no clear D gene. Germline V gene sequence: CDR1 MDHEN, CDR2 SYDVKM. Trimming shortened V by 6 bases and J by 7 bases, and 11 bases separated the two germline ends. The CDR3 contains 12 residues.

The V gene is TRBV12-3 or TRBV12-4, the J gene TRBJ2-2, with 15 bases identical to TRBD2. The V segment lost 11 bases and the J segment 3 bases; nucleotides outside the gene matches: 13. CDR3 length: 18 amino acids. CDR3 region: CACCAWTSGRAYTGELFF. As DNA, the CDR3 is TGTGCCTGCTGTGCCTGGACTAGCGGGAGGGCCTACACCGGGGAGCTGTTTTTT.

This clonotype was observed at least ten times. V and J are TRBV15 and TRBJ1-1; D ambiguous. V was cut by 3 bases and J by 10 bases, with 12 bases left in between. The CDR3 sequence is 12 residues long. Looked up from germline, CDR1 is LNHNV and CDR2 is YYDKDF (reference sequence). This CDR3 is CATSSPIGLAFF. CDR3 in DNA: TGTGCCACCAGCAGCCCTATCGGGCTAGCTTTCTTT.

This clonotype has a handful of counts. This chain uses TRBV20-1 with TRBJ2-1; 8 bases fit TRBD2. The J segment lost 4 bases and the V segment lost 3 bases, leaving 5 bases of the junction unmatched. The CDR3 length is 14 residues. Germline lookup yields CDR1 DFQATT and CDR2 SNEGSKA (reference sequence). The CDR3 DNA reads as TGCAGTGCTAGGCGGGGGGCCCTATACAATGAGCAGTTCTTC. It codes for CSARRGALYNEQFF.

This rearrangement joins TRBV20-1 to TRBJ2-1; 9 bases line up with TRBD2. With 5 bases clipped from V and 8 bases from J, the junction kept 13 bases outside the gene matches. The CDR3 has 15 residues. Germline-derived CDR1 and CDR2 are DFQATT and SNEGSKA (reference sequence). The CDR3 loop is CSADTGGGDLDEQFF. In DNA form, the CDR3 reads TGCAGTGCTGACACCGGCGGGGGGGATTTGGATGAGCAGTTCTTC.

This clonotype was seen repeatedly, ten times or more. V and J are TRBV7-9 and TRBJ2-2, with D perhaps matching TRBD1 (5 bases). V lost 4 bases, J lost 1 base, and 10 bases lay in between. The CDR3 totals 15 residues. Germline assignment: CDR1 SEHNR and CDR2 FQNEAQ (reference sequence). CDR3 nucleotide sequence: TGTGCCAGCAGCTCCAACAGGCAGAACACCGGGGAGCTGTTTTTT. Translated, it gives CASSSNRQNTGELFF.

This clonotype was seen at least ten times. As DNA, the CDR3 is TGTGCCAGCAGGGGACGGAGTGAAGCTTTCTTT. It translates to CASRGRSEAFF. V gene TRBV6-5 combines with J gene TRBJ1-1; D perhaps matches TRBD1 (5 bases). Deletions cut 6 bases from V and 7 bases from J, with 9 bases between. Germline values: CDR1 MNHEY, CDR2 SVGAGI. The CDR3 is made up of 11 amino acids.

This clonotype showed up many times. This rearrangement joins TRBV6-1 to TRBJ1-1; the D gene is possibly TRBD1 (6 bases). This CDR3 spans 14 amino acids. CDR1 is MNHNS and CDR2 is SASEGT in the germline V gene. Trimming took 8 bases from V and 2 from J, leaving 15 bases between them. The CDR3 DNA follows: TGTGCCAGCTATTCCGGGACACTTAACACTGAAGCTTTCTTT. Its translation: CASYSGTLNTEAFF.

This clonotype was seen only a few times. This sequence joins TRBV28 and TRBJ2-7; no firm D call. V was shortened by 6 bases and J by 0 bases, with 9 bases between the two germline ends. This CDR3 spans 13 amino acids. Germline V gives CDR1 MDHEN, CDR2 SYDVKM. The DNA for the CDR3 is TGTGCCAGCAGCGGTGGGGACTCCTACGAGCAGTACTTC. Amino acid sequence: CASSGGDSYEQYF.

The chain has TRBV7-9 and TRBJ1-4; tentatively, D is TRBD1 (6 bases). Germline V gene sequence: CDR1 SEHNR, CDR2 FQNEAQ (reference sequence). Trimming took 4 bases from V and 5 from J, leaving 11 bases between them. This CDR3 has 14 residues. The CDR3 protein is CASSYDRMNEKLFF. CDR3 coding DNA: TGTGCCAGCAGCTATGACAGGATGAATGAAAAACTGTTTTTT.

The chain carries TRBV9 and TRBJ2-7; a possible D gene is TRBD2 (6 bases). There are 15 residues in the CDR3. Trimming left V 0 bases short and J 5 bases short, with 15 bases between. Germline CDR1 reads SGDLS; CDR2 reads YYNGEE. CDR3: CASSVEVGGIDEQYF. The CDR3 nucleotides read TGTGCCAGCAGCGTAGAGGTGGGAGGAATAGACGAGCAGTACTTC.

This clonotype has only a few counts. The genes are TRBV5-1 and TRBJ2-3; D not resolved. The CDR3 runs 14 residues. Between the trimmed V and J ends, which lost 4 bases and 6 bases, there was a span of 15 bases. Germline loops: CDR1 SGHRS, CDR2 YFSETQ. The CDR3 loop reads CASSEDPRPDTQYF. CDR3 in DNA: TGCGCCAGCAGCGAGGATCCCAGGCCGGATACGCAGTATTTT.

The chain joins TRBV27 to TRBJ1-1; tentatively, D is TRBD1 (5 bases). Germline CDR1 is MNHEY and CDR2 is SMNVEV (reference sequence). The CDR3 sequence is 15 residues long. V was cut by 6 bases and J by 3 bases, with 17 bases left in between. In DNA form, the CDR3 reads TGTGCCAGCAGAGGCTGGGGGTCGGCGTACACTGAAGCTTTCTTT. Its protein is CASRGWGSAYTEAFF.

V is TRBV28 and J is TRBJ2-1; 10 bases are shared with TRBD2. Germline V CDR1 and CDR2: MDHEN, SYDVKM. The CDR3 is 17 amino acids. Germline trimming cut 2 bases from V and 0 bases from J; bases unmatched to any gene: 4. The DNA of the CDR3 is TGTGCCAGCAGTTTAACGGCTAGCGGGAGCTCCTACAATGAGCAGTTCTTC. Its protein product is CASSLTASGSSYNEQFF.

This clonotype was picked up many times. The chain combines TRBV5-1 with TRBJ1-1, with D perhaps matching TRBD1 (5 bases). Trimming took off 3 bases at V and 1 base at J, with 16 bases between the two ends. This CDR3 region has 16 residues. Germline values: CDR1 SGHRS, CDR2 YFSETQ. The CDR3 DNA sequence: TGCGCCAGCAGCTCTCTATGGGACTCATCGAACACTGAAGCTTTCTTT. It codes for CASSSLWDSSNTEAFF.

The V gene is TRBV10-3, the J gene TRBJ2-1; 10 bases align to TRBD2. J was trimmed by 5 bases and V by 10 bases; bases with no gene match: 11. CDR3 length: 15 amino acids. CDR1 is ENHRY and CDR2 is SYGVKD in the germline V gene. The CDR3 nucleotides read TGTGCCAGCCTCCCGTCGGGACTAGCGAACAATGAGCAGTTCTTC. Translating gives CASLPSGLANNEQFF.

The sample holds a few counts of this clonotype. This rearrangement joins TRBV7-9 to TRBJ1-2; D not certain. The CDR3 contains 14 residues. The germline V gene has CDR1 SEHNR and CDR2 FQNEAQ (reference sequence). The germline V and J ends were trimmed by 1 base and 4 bases, with 10 bases remaining between them. CDR3 in DNA: TGTGCCAGCAGCTTAGAACAGCGATTCTATGGCTACACCTTC. Its protein product is CASSLEQRFYGYTF.